These T cell receptor beta chains were read from a single sample in a study of early T cells in non-severe SARS-CoV-2 infection. MiXCR was run by TCRdb on the 5' RACE reads, yielding one entry per CDR3 protein. The sample records around 70,000 distinct CDR3 sequences, about a tenth being singletons. Sequenced: whole blood. The receptors come from an adult who was a healthcare worker with PCR-confirmed SARS-CoV-2 infection or an uninfected control (not recorded which). CDR3s include the opening cysteine and the closing phenylalanine or tryptophan. Fields, in order: J gene, V gene, CDR3 protein.

TRBJ1-5 | TRBV7-6 | CASSLTSGSNQPQHF
TRBJ1-5 | TRBV5-1 | CASSLNGNQPQHF
TRBJ1-6 | TRBV18 | CASSPGAHTNNSPLHF
TRBJ2-7 | TRBV2 | CASSRDRTYDWVLRMQYF
TRBJ2-7 | TRBV5-5 | CASSRLAGVWEQYF
TRBJ2-7 | TRBV11-2 | CASSFSRDSTYEQYF
TRBJ2-5 | TRBV28 | CASSLRRGSQYF
TRBJ1-1 | TRBV4-1 | CASSPGGGGYTEAFF
TRBJ2-1 | TRBV28 | CAIRGSTEQFF
TRBJ2-7 | TRBV27 | CASSLSGMDYEQYF
TRBJ2-3 | TRBV11-2 | CASSFSGASTDTQYF
TRBJ2-7 | TRBV7-6 | CASSARYSGNYEQYF
TRBJ1-2 | TRBV10-2 | CASSFSDRNYYGYTF
TRBJ2-6 | TRBV20-1 | CSARKQGAGANVLTF
TRBJ2-7 | TRBV11-1 | CASSPSGPMDTYEQYF
TRBJ1-1 | TRBV9 | CASSVDKYTEAFF
TRBJ2-3 | TRBV12-3/TRBV12-4 | CASSSRTAQYF
TRBJ2-1 | TRBV20-1 | CSAPKRGRSYNEQFF